This TCR beta chain was observed in a study of blood T cell repertoires in COVID-19 (TCRdb year 2020). As for the study more broadly: The collaborator samples originated in the United States, Italy and Spain and spanned the acute and convalescent phases of COVID-19. A de-identified subject ID, COVID-19 status, age in years and sex were almost always included in the sample metadata. The repertoires were released in a freely available public database intended as a resource for research on the immune response to SARS-CoV-2. Subjects who had been exposed to COVID-19, were actively infected with it, or had recovered from it provided the deeply sampled blood TCRbeta repertoires that made up the dataset. HLA class I and class II types, where available, came from metadata supplied by the sample provider rather than from assay-based typing. The prospective study material was composed of cDNA or gDNA derived from T cells, B-cell-depleted T cells, or PBMCs. Samples were obtained from the ongoing ImmuneRACE study (first 160 participants) and from 1,200 or so subjects provided by 6 global collaborators.

Notes on this clone: Its antigen specificity is not known. Base qualities are not recorded, but no much larger clone differs from it by a single base.

Paper-wide results and their limitations: The quantity of clinical and demographic metadata differed by source and by participant and was supplied without curation.

TCRbeta CDR3 regions were amplified from genomic DNA using the immunoSEQ Assay, a bias-controlled multiplex PCR. The source study handled its data this way. The number of nucleated cells in each sample was estimated by amplification of reference gene primers within the assay. To quantify the absolute abundance of each unique TCRbeta CDR3 rearrangement, sequence reads were collapsed and filtered. For each sample, productive Simpson clonality was calculated as the square root of Simpson's diversity index over productive rearrangements. The immuneACCESS repertoire file appears here via TCRdb, limited to in-frame rearrangements. These files lack a portion of the clones; in checked studies, under half of the deficit traces to unresolved V genes, and the cause of the others is not known. The V and J calls and clone size are taken from that table; D and trimming were inferred from the DNA. In this sample the table shows a few hundred thousand clones, approximately 86% of which occur a single time. The leading ten clones occupy around 10% of the sample.

As encoded in the germline V gene (reference sequence), CDR1 is DFQATT while CDR2 is SNEGSKA. From its cysteine to its phenylalanine, the CDR3 spans 15 amino acids. Left in the record is the CDR3 DNA by itself, 45 bases read in frame from the first base. V and J are truncated by 3 bases and 2 bases respectively, leaving an intervening sequence of 17 bases. Participants in the prospective study were aged roughly 18 to 100 years, lived in under 30 United States geographic areas, and enrolled through a virtual design. In the prospective study, cohorts were assigned on the basis of participant-reported clinical history obtained from a screening survey and a study questionnaire. Recovered participants in ImmuneRACE Cohort 3 were defined by two consecutive negative NP/OP PCR tests, clearance by a healthcare professional, or resolution of symptoms. In the prospective study, whole blood, serum and a nasopharyngeal or oropharyngeal swab were collected from each participant by mobile phlebotomists. Over a roughly 2-month period, participants in the prospective study had the option of providing additional blood draws and questionnaires. Prospective study blood samples were shipped either frozen or at room temperature before DNA extraction.

The chain is assembled from TRBV20-1 and TRBJ2-7; D gene: possibly TRBD2, on 6 matching bases. The clonotype was recovered from a woman aged 18 to 35 who had recovered from COVID-19. The sample taken for sequencing was PBMCs or T cells enriched from blood (not recorded which). The CDR3 has the sequence CSASPGGGDPYEQYF. The nucleotides read TGCAGTGCTAGTCCCGGAGGAGGGGACCCCTACGAGCAGTACTTC.